The clone carrying this T cell receptor (beta chain) appeared once. This sample was included in a study of control samples from healthy donors and cancer patients. Method: immunoSEQ multiplex PCR; TCRdb's copy keeps in-frame clones and lacks some. The data show some 70,000 clones, 75% to 85% seen once. The CDR3 length is 15 residues. The germline CDR1 and CDR2 sequences are SGHVS and FQNEAQ. The junction had 7 bases not matched to a gene; V was cut back by 2 bases and J by 6 bases. The chain couples TRBV7-8 to TRBJ2-5; 9 bases are shared with TRBD1. Input material: blood. This clonotype was obtained from a man between 60 and 75 years old in good health. CDR3 nucleotide sequence: TGTGCCAGCAGCTTAAGGGACAGGGTTCGGAAGACCCAGTACTTC. It codes for CASSLRDRVRKTQYF.